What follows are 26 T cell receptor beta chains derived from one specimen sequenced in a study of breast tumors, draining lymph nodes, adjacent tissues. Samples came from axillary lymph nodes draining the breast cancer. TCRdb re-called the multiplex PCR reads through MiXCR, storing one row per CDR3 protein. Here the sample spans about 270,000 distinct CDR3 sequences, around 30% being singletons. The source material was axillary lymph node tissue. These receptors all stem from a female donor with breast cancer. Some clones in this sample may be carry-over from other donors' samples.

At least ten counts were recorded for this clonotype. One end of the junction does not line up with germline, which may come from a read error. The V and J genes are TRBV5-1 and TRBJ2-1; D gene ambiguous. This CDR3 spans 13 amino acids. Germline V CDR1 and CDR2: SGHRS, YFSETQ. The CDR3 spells CASSLDSYNEQFF. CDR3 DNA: TGTGCCAGCTCGCTGGACTCCTACAATGAGCAGTTCTTC.

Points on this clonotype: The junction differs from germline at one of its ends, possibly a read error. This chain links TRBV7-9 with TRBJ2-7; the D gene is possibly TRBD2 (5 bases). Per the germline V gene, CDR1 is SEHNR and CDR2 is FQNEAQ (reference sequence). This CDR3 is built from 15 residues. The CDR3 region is CASSHGNVYAYEQHF. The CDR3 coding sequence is TGTGCCAGCAGCCACGGGAATGTGTACGCTTACGAGCAGCACTTC.

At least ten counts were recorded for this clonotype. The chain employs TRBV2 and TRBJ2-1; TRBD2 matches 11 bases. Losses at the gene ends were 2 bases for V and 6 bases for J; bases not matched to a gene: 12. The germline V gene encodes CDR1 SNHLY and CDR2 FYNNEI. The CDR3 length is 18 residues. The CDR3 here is CASSEHPWIAGGFNEQFF. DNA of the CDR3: TGTGCCAGCAGTGAACACCCCTGGATAGCGGGAGGGTTCAATGAGCAGTTCTTC.

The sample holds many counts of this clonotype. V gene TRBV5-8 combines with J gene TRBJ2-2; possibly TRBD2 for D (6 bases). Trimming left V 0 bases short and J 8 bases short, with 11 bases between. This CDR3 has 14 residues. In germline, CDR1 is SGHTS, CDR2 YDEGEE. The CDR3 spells CASSLEGLGGELFF. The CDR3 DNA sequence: TGTGCCAGCAGCTTGGAGGGACTGGGGGGGGAGCTGTTTTTT.

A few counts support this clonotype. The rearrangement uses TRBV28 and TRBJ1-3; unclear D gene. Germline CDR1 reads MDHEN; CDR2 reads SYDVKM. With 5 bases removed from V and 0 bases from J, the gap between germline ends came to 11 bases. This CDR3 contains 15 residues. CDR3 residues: CASSTIANSGNTIYF. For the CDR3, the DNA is TGTGCCAGCAGTACTATCGCGAACTCTGGAAACACCATATATTTT.

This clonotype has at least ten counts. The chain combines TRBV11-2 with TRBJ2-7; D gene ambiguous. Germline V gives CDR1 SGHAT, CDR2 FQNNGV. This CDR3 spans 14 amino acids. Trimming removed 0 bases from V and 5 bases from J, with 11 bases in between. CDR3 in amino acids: CASSLEDLLHEQYF. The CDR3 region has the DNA TGTGCCAGCAGCTTAGAAGATTTGTTACACGAGCAGTACTTC.

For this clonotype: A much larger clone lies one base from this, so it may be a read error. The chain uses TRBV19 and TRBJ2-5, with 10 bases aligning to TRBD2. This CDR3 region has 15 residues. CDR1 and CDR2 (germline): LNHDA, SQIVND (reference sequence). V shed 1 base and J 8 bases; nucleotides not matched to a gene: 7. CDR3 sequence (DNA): TGTGCCAGTAGTATAGCAACTAGCGGGATGGAAACCCAGTACTTC. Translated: CASSIATSGMETQYF. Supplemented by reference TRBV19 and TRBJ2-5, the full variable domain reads DGGITQSPKYLFRKEGQNVTLSCEQNLNHDAMYWYRQDPGQGLRLIYYSQIVNDFQKGDIAEGYSVSREKKESFPLTVTSAQKNPTAFYLCASSIATSGMETQYFGPGTRLLVL.

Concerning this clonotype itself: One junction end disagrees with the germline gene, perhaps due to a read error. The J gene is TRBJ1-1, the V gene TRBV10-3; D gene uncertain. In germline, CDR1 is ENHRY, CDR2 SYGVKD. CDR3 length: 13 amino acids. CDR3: CAISVRLNTGAFF. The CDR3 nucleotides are TGTGCCATCAGTGTTCGACTCAACACTGGAGCTTTCTTT.

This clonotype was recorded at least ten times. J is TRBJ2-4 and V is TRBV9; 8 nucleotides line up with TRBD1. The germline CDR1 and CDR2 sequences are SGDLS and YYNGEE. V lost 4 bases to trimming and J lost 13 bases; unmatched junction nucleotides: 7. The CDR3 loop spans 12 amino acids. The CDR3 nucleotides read TGTGCCAGCAGCCAAACCGGGACAGGACAGTACTTC. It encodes CASSQTGTGQYF.

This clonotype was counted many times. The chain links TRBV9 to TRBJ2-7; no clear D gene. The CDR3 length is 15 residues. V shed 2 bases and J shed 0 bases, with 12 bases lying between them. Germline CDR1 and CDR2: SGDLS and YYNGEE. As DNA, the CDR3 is TGTGCCAGCAGCGTTTTTGAGCAGGCCTCCTACGAGCAGTACTTC. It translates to CASSVFEQASYEQYF.

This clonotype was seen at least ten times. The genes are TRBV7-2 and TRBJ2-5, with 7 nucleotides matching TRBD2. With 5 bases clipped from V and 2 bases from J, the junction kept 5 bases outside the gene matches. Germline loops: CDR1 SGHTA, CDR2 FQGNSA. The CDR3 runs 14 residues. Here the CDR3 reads CASSTGLPQETQYF. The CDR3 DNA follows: TGTGCCAGCAGCACGGGACTACCACAAGAGACCCAGTACTTC. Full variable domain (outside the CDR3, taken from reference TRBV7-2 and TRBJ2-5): GAGVSQSPSNKVTEKGKDVELRCDPISGHTALYWYRQSLGQGLEFLIYFQGNSAPDKSGLPSDRFSAERTGGSVSTLTIQRTQQEDSAVYLCASSTGLPQETQYFGPGTRLLVL.

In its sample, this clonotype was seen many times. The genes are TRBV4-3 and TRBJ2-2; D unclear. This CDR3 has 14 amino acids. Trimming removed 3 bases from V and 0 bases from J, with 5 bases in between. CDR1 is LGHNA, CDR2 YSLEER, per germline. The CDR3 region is CASSHFSNTGELFF. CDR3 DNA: TGCGCCAGCAGCCACTTCTCGAACACCGGGGAGCTGTTTTTT.

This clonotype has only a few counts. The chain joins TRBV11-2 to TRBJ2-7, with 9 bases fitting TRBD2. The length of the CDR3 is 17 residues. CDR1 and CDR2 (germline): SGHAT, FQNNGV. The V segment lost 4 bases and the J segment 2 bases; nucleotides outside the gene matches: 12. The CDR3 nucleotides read TGTGCCAGCAGCTCTTTCTTAGCGGGAGCAAAACCCTACGAGCAGTACTTC. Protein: CASSSFLAGAKPYEQYF.

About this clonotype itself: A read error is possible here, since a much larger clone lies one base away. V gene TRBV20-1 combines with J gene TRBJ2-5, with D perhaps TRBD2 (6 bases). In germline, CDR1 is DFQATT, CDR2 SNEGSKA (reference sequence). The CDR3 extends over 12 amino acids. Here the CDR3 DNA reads TGCAGTGCCAGTGGGGGGTTCGAGACCCCGTACTTC. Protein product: CSASGGFETPYF.

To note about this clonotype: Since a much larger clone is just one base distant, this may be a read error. CDR3 in amino acids: CAWSITGGEKLSF. CDR3 nucleotides: TGTGCCTGGAGTATAACAGGGGGCGAAAAACTGTCTTTT. The chain is built from TRBV19 and TRBJ1-4, with 9 positions matching TRBD1. The CDR3 is made up of 13 amino acids. Germline V CDR1 and CDR2: LNHDA, SQIVND (reference sequence).

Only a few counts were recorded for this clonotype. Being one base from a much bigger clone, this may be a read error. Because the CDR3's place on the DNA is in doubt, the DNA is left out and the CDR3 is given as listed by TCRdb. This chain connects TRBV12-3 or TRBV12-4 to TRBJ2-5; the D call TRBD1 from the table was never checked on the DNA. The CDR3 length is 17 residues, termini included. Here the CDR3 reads CASSFGAGTGRGETQYF.

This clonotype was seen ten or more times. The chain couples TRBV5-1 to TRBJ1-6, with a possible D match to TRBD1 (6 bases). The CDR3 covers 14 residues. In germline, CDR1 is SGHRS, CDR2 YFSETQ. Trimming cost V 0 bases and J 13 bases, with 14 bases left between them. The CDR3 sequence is CASSLEQGSSPLHF. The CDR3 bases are TGCGCCAGCAGCTTGGAACAGGGTTCTTCCCCCCTCCACTTT. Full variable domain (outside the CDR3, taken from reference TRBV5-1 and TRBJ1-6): KAGVTQTPRYLIKTRGQQVTLSCSPISGHRSVSWYQQTPGQGLQFLFEYFSETQRNKGNFPGRFSGRQFSNSRSEMNVSTLELGDSALYLCASSLEQGSSPLHFGNGTRLTVT.

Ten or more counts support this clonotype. CDR3 coding DNA: TGCAGTGCTAGGATCCGGACTAGCTCCTACAATGAGCAGTTCTTC. As protein: CSARIRTSSYNEQFF. V is TRBV20-1 and J is TRBJ2-1; 7 nucleotides line up with TRBD2. CDR3 size: 15 residues. Germline values: CDR1 DFQATT, CDR2 SNEGSKA (reference sequence). V dropped 3 bases and J dropped 0; count of bases not matched to a gene: 5.

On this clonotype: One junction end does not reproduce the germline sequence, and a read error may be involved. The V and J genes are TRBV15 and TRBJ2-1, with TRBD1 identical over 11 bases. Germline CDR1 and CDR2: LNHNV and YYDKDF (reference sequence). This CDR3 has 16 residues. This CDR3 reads CATCREDRGRVHGQFF. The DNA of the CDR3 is TGTGCCACCTGCAGAGAGGACAGGGGGCGAGTTCATGGGCAGTTCTTC.

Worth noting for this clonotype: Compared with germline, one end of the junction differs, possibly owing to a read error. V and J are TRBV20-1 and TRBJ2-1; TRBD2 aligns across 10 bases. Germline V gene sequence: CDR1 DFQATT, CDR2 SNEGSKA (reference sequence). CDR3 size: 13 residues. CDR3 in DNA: TGCAGCGCTAGAGGTTCTAGCGGGAGTGCTGAGTTCTTC. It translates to CSARGSSGSAEFF.

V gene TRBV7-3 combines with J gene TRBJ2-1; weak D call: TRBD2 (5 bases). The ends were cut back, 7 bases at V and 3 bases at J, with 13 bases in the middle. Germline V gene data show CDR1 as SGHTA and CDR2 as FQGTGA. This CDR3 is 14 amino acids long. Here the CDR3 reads CASTVGDCYNEQFF. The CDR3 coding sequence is TGTGCCAGCACGGTGGGAGACTGCTACAATGAGCAGTTCTTC.

As DNA, the CDR3 is TGTGCCAGCAGTTTGAGAGGGGACTCCTACGAGCAGTACTTC. As protein: CASSLRGDSYEQYF. The chain has TRBV27 and TRBJ2-7; D assignment may be TRBD1 or TRBD2 (5 bases each). CDR1 MNHEY and CDR2 SMNVEV come from the germline V gene (reference sequence). Trimming cost V 3 bases and J 0 bases, with 9 bases left between them. This CDR3 is 14 amino acids long.

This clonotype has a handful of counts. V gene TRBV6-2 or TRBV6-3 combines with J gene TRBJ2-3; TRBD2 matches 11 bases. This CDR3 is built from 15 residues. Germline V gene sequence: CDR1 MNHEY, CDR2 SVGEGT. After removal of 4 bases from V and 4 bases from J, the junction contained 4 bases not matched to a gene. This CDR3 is CASSSLAGDSDTQYF. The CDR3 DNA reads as TGTGCCAGCAGTTCACTAGCGGGAGATTCAGATACGCAGTATTTT.

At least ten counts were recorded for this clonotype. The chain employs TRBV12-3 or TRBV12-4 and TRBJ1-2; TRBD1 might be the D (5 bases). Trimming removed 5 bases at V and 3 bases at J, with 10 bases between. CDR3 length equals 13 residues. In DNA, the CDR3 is TGTGCCAGCAGTCGGGACGGGTACTATGGCTACACCTTC. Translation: CASSRDGYYGYTF.

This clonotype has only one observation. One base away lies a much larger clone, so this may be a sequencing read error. CDR3 DNA: TGTGCCAGCACCCTCCCGGGACTGGCTAAAGCTTTCTTT. It encodes CASTLPGLAKAFF. V and J are TRBV2 and TRBJ1-1, with D possibly TRBD1 on 5 matching bases. Germline loops: CDR1 SNHLY, CDR2 FYNNEI. The CDR3 has 13 amino acids. V was clipped by 7 bases and J by 9 bases, with 18 bases between them.

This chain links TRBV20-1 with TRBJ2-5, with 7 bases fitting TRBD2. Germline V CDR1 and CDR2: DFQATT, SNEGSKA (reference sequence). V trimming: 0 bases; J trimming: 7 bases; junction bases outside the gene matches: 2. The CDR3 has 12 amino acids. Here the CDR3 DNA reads TGCAGTGCTAGAGATGGGGGGGGGACCCAGTACTTC. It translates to CSARDGGGTQYF.